The next 25 T cell receptor beta chains were all read from a single sample in a study of CD4 T cells in relation to SARS-CoV-2 and coronaviruses. Measured with immunoSEQ multiplex PCR; TCRdb has only the in-frame clones, and not every one. The data contain about 22,000 clones, 60% to 85% of them singletons. Their antigen targets remain unknown. CD4+ T cells from unexposed donors were obtained before the COVID-19 pandemic (2011-2018). CD4+ T cells were isolated from the cells after 10 days of culture. Specimen: CD4+ T cells from PBMCs, cultured in vitro. All receptors come from a human donor in good health.

The chain employs TRBV2 and TRBJ1-2, with D tentatively TRBD1 (5 bases). Germline lookup yields CDR1 SNHLY and CDR2 FYNNEI. Trimming left V 1 base short and J 5 bases short, with 14 bases between. The CDR3 loop spans 15 amino acids. CDR3 loop: CASSEGAGRGYGYTF. The CDR3 DNA sequence: TGTGCCAGCAGTGAAGGTGCAGGGCGGGGGTATGGCTACACCTTC.

The V and J genes are TRBV24-1 and TRBJ1-5, with a possible D match to TRBD1 (6 bases). V was trimmed by 4 bases and J by 6 bases, leaving 6 bases between them. The germline CDR1 and CDR2 sequences are KGHDR and SFDVKD. The CDR3 is 12 amino acids. This chain's CDR3 is CATSDRGQPQHF. Here the CDR3 DNA reads TGTGCCACCAGTGACAGGGGTCAGCCCCAGCATTTT.

The J gene is TRBJ2-7, the V gene TRBV4-1; 11 bases match TRBD2. The CDR3 is 17 residues long. The germline CDR1 and CDR2 sequences are MGHRA and YSYEKL. V trimming: 1 base; J trimming: 4 bases; junction bases outside the gene matches: 9. CDR3 DNA sequence: TGCGCCAGCAGCCAAGTCGCATCTAGCGGGAGGATGTACGAGCAGTACTTC. This gives the protein CASSQVASSGRMYEQYF.

This clone has a handful of counts. The V and J genes are TRBV4-1 and TRBJ1-5; possible D gene TRBD1, 5 bases. This CDR3 has 15 amino acids. Trimming stripped 0 bases from V and 5 bases from J, with 11 bases between. Per germline, CDR1 MGHRA and CDR2 YSYEKL. DNA of the CDR3: TGCGCCAGCAGCCAAGAAGAAGGGGCCGATCAGCCCCAGCATTTT. This sequence encodes CASSQEEGADQPQHF.

The CDR3 coding sequence is TGTGCTAGTGGGGCAGGGCACCCCATCCTTTACGAGCAGTACTTC. This translates into CASGAGHPILYEQYF. The chain uses TRBV12-5 and TRBJ2-7, with D perhaps TRBD1 (5 bases). CDR1 and CDR2 from the germline V gene are LGHNT and FRNRAP. V gave up 6 bases and J gave up 4 bases, with 19 bases separating them. This CDR3 is 15 amino acids long.

The gene calls are TRBV5-1 and TRBJ2-1, with D uncertain. Looked up from germline, CDR1 is SGHRS and CDR2 is YFSETQ. V was trimmed by 4 bases and J by 4 bases, leaving 9 bases between them. CDR3 size: 13 residues. This CDR3 reads CASSPLLYNEQFF. Written as DNA, the CDR3 is TGCGCCAGCAGCCCGCTCTTATACAATGAGCAGTTCTTC.

The chain has TRBV6-2 or TRBV6-3 and TRBJ2-2; no reliable D call. Germline CDR1 reads MNHEY; CDR2 reads SVGEGT. This CDR3 has 18 residues. The germline V and J ends were trimmed by 0 bases and 6 bases, with 20 bases remaining between them. The CDR3, as DNA: TGTGCCAGCAGTTACTCGACCCCCGCCTTAGGATACCCCGGGGAGCTGTTTTTT. Encoded protein: CASSYSTPALGYPGELFF.

The chain has TRBV29-1 and TRBJ1-1; 9 bases are shared with TRBD1. Germline trimming cut 6 bases from V and 0 bases from J; bases unmatched to any gene: 5. The CDR3 extends over 14 amino acids. In germline, CDR1 is SQVTM, CDR2 ANQGSEA. CDR3 in DNA: TGCAGCGTCACCGGGACAGGGATGAACACTGAAGCTTTCTTT. This encodes CSVTGTGMNTEAFF.

As DNA, the CDR3 is TGTGCCAGAACCTTAATACGGACAGGGACCCCCGGGGAGCTGTTTTTT. Protein sequence: CARTLIRTGTPGELFF. The genes are TRBV9 and TRBJ2-2; 8 bases line up with TRBD1. CDR3 length: 16 amino acids. V was pared by 8 bases and J by 6 bases, with 15 bases of the junction left unmatched. Germline-derived CDR1 and CDR2 are SGDLS and YYNGEE.

The chain recombines TRBV25-1 with TRBJ1-2; a possible D gene is TRBD1 (6 bases). V dropped 1 base and J dropped 4 bases, with 16 bases sitting between them. Germline V gene sequence: CDR1 MGHDK, CDR2 SYGVNS. The CDR3 length is 16 residues. The CDR3 bases are TGTGCCAGCAGTGAATTCTCTCGGACAGCCGTCTATGGCTACACCTTC. Residues: CASSEFSRTAVYGYTF.

The CDR3 protein is CASSTDLVETQYF. In DNA form, the CDR3 reads TGTGCCAGCAGCACCGACTTGGTGGAGACCCAGTACTTC. The V call is TRBV5-4, the J call TRBJ2-5; D remains unclear. This CDR3 is 13 amino acids long. Germline values: CDR1 SGHNT, CDR2 YYREEE (reference sequence). Trimming stripped 4 bases from V and 5 bases from J, with 12 bases between.

The genes are TRBV4-2 and TRBJ2-1; D not resolved. This CDR3 is built from 14 residues. V shed 3 bases and J shed 0 bases, with 6 bases lying between them. CDR1 is LGHNA, CDR2 YNFKEQ, per germline. The CDR3 nucleotides read TGTGCCAGCAGCCAGATTGTCTCCTACAATGAGCAGTTCTTC. Encoded protein: CASSQIVSYNEQFF.

The gene calls are TRBV7-3 and TRBJ2-5, with D possibly matching TRBD2 (5 bases). The CDR3 is 12 residues long. Deletions cut 4 bases from V and 5 bases from J, with 8 bases between. In germline, CDR1 is SGHTA, CDR2 FQGTGA. CDR3 in DNA: TGTGCCAGCAGCTCCGGCGGGGAGACCCAGTACTTC. Protein: CASSSGGETQYF.

This clone turned up a few times. The chain links TRBV20-1 to TRBJ1-1; no firm D call. The germline V gene encodes CDR1 DFQATT and CDR2 SNEGSKA (reference sequence). The CDR3 is 12 amino acids. V was clipped by 3 bases and J by 4 bases, with 9 bases between them. This CDR3 reads CSASSSFTEAFF. The CDR3 DNA sequence: TGCAGTGCTAGTTCTTCGTTCACTGAAGCTTTCTTT.

This clone occurred once. This chain links TRBV27 with TRBJ2-2; D possibly corresponds to TRBD1 (6 bases). CDR3 length: 13 amino acids. Germline-derived CDR1 and CDR2 are MNHEY and SMNVEV (reference sequence). Trimming removed 5 bases at V and 8 bases at J, with 12 bases between. The CDR3 region is CASSPTGLGELFF. The CDR3 DNA reads as TGTGCCAGCAGTCCCACAGGGTTAGGGGAGCTGTTTTTT.

CDR3 sequence (DNA): TGTGCCAGCAGCCAAGATAAGGGACTAGGTCGCGAGCAGTACTTC. Protein sequence: CASSQDKGLGREQYF. V usage is TRBV3-1 (or the pseudogene TRBV3-2) and J usage is TRBJ2-7, with 8 bases matching TRBD2. Germline CDR1 LGHDT, CDR2 YNNKEL (reference sequence). The CDR3 is made up of 15 amino acids. J lost 6 bases, V lost 0 bases, and 7 bases had no gene match.

This clone has just one count. This sequence joins TRBV19 and TRBJ1-5; D possibly corresponds to TRBD1 (6 bases). Trimming stripped 1 base from V and 3 bases from J, with 10 bases between. CDR3 length equals 15 residues. CDR1 LNHDA and CDR2 SQIVND come from the germline V gene (reference sequence). The CDR3 coding sequence is TGTGCCAGTAGTATAGGGGGGGCCTTCAATCAGCCCCAGCATTTT. Residues: CASSIGGAFNQPQHF.

The CDR3 DNA reads TGTGCCAGCAGTGATACGGGACAGGGACCGTCCGGGGATGAAAAACTGTTTTTT. Translating it yields CASSDTGQGPSGDEKLFF. The chain recombines TRBV25-1 with TRBJ1-4; 9 bases fit TRBD1. Germline-derived CDR1 and CDR2 are MGHDK and SYGVNS. This CDR3 has 18 amino acids. The V and J ends lost 3 bases and 6 bases, in that order; junction bases with no gene match: 14.

The V gene is TRBV6-5, the J gene TRBJ2-1; 7 nucleotides line up with TRBD2. Germline CDR1 is MNHEY and CDR2 is SVGAGI. J gave up 4 bases and V 4 bases, and 7 bases lay outside the gene matches. This CDR3 spans 15 amino acids. CDR3 sequence reads: CASSSGLVAYNEQFF. The CDR3 DNA sequence: TGTGCCAGCAGTTCCGGACTAGTGGCGTACAATGAGCAGTTCTTC.

This clone was seen once. V and J are TRBV25-1 and TRBJ2-7; D is unclear. Germline V gene data show CDR1 as MGHDK and CDR2 as SYGVNS. The CDR3 sequence is 14 residues long. Trimming stripped 3 bases from V and 5 bases from J, with 14 bases between. The CDR3 nucleotides read TGTGCCAGCAGTGATTGGGTGGGATCCCACGAGCAGTACTTC. Its translation: CASSDWVGSHEQYF.

This rearrangement joins TRBV5-8 to TRBJ1-5; TRBD1 matches at 7 bases. CDR3 length: 17 residues. The V gene's germline CDR1 is SGHTS and CDR2 YDEGEE. The V gene end was trimmed by 3 bases and the J gene end by 5 bases; junction bases not matched to a gene: 14. Here the CDR3 reads CASSSPRGQGVDQPQHF. The CDR3 DNA is TGTGCCAGCAGCTCCCCCCGGGGGCAGGGGGTCGATCAGCCCCAGCATTTT.

V and J are TRBV19 and TRBJ2-1, with 7 positions matching TRBD1. V was clipped by 4 bases and J by 3 bases; unmatched bases: 6. Germline loops: CDR1 LNHDA, CDR2 SQIVND (reference sequence). This CDR3 is built from 15 residues. The CDR3 DNA follows: TGTGCCAGTAGTACTCAGGCAGGGGGCTACAATGAGCAGTTCTTC. This sequence encodes CASSTQAGGYNEQFF.

The chain links TRBV4-1 to TRBJ1-5; perhaps TRBD1 as D (6 bases). Germline values: CDR1 MGHRA, CDR2 YSYEKL. The CDR3 runs 14 residues. Trimming cost V 4 bases and J 6 bases, with 13 bases left between them. The CDR3 region is CASSRIGGTQPQHF. The CDR3 region has the DNA TGCGCCAGCAGCCGAATCGGGGGCACTCAGCCCCAGCATTTT.

The chain uses TRBV27 and TRBJ2-5, with 8 bases aligning to TRBD2. The CDR3 is 15 amino acids. CDR1 is MNHEY, CDR2 SMNVEV, per germline (reference sequence). V trimming: 6 bases; J trimming: 4 bases; junction bases outside the gene matches: 10. The DNA of the CDR3 is TGTGCCAGCAGATCCCCACGGGGGGGGCGAGAGACCCAGTACTTC. This gives the protein CASRSPRGGRETQYF.

The genes are TRBV27 and TRBJ1-2, with TRBD1 identical over 10 bases. V shed 5 bases and J 1 base; nucleotides not matched to a gene: 10. The CDR3 totals 17 residues. CDR1 and CDR2 from the germline V gene are MNHEY and SMNVEV (reference sequence). CDR3 protein: CASSPGTGARVNYGYTF. CDR3 coding DNA: TGTGCCAGCAGTCCCGGGACAGGGGCCAGGGTTAACTATGGCTACACCTTC.